Listed below are T cell receptor beta chains from one sample, sequenced in a study of blood T cells in healthy people across ages. TCRdb reprocessed the 5' RACE reads with MiXCR, giving one entry per CDR3 protein. The table has about 680,000 distinct CDR3 sequences, about half seen once; the top ten hold 25% to 35%. Sample: blood. Every receptor here comes from a woman aged 55-69 years in good health. Each CDR3 is given with its conserved first and last residue. D genes are given only for firm matches. Only some rows state a clone size, as once, few, many or a class for expanded clones.

size	V	J	D	DNA	CDR3
NA	TRBV2	TRBJ2-7	TRBD2	TGTGCCAGCGGTGCGACTAGCGGGAGTAACGAGCAGTACTTC	CASGATSGSNEQYF
NA	TRBV5-1	TRBJ2-7	TRBD1	TGCGCCAGCCGAACCGGGACAGGGACCGACGAGCAGTACTTC	CASRTGTGTDEQYF
NA	TRBV6-5	TRBJ2-1	TRBD2	TGTGCCAGCAGTGAGGCCGGGGGGACCAATGAGCAGTTCTTC	CASSEAGGTNEQFF
NA	TRBV20-1	TRBJ2-4	TRBD1	TGCAGTGCTTGCGGACAGGGGATTGGGGAGCAGTACTTC	CSACGQGIGEQYF
NA	TRBV7-3	TRBJ2-1	NA	TGTGCCAGCAGCTTAGGTCGCCCGGGGCGAAATGAGCAGTTCTTC	CASSLGRPGRNEQFF
NA	TRBV20-1	TRBJ2-1	NA	TGCAGTGCAGAAGCCGGGACACGAAGGTACAATGAGCAGTTCTTC	CSAEAGTRRYNEQFF
few	TRBV9	TRBJ2-7	NA	TGTGCCAGCAGCGACTCACAGGGAGGTCCCCTCTACGAGCAGTACTTC	CASSDSQGGPLYEQYF
NA	TRBV30	TRBJ1-2	NA	TGTGCCTGGAGAGGTGTGGGGGCTAACTATGGCTACACCTTC	CAWRGVGANYGYTF
few	TRBV6-5	TRBJ2-5	NA	TGTGCCAGCAGTTACTCTGGGGTAGGCTCGTACCTGGAGACCCAGTACTTC	CASSYSGVGSYLETQYF
few	TRBV12-3/TRBV12-4	TRBJ1-6	NA	TGTGCCAGCAGTTTCAAGGGGGGGACCTCACCCCTCCACTTT	CASSFKGGTSPLHF
NA	TRBV6-2/TRBV6-3	TRBJ2-3	TRBD2	TGTGCCAGCAGTGACAGAAGCGGGAGGGGCACAGATACGCAGTATTTT	CASSDRSGRGTDTQYF
NA	TRBV7-2	TRBJ2-5	NA	TGTGCCAGCAGCTTAATCTCGGGGAGCAATGAGCAGTACTTC	CASSLISGSNEQYF
NA	TRBV18	TRBJ2-1	NA	TGTGCCAGCTCACCCAGGGAAGGAATACAATACAATGAGCAGTTCTTC	CASSPREGIQYNEQFF
NA	TRBV28	TRBJ1-2	TRBD1	TGTGCCAGCAGTCACAGAGCACAGGGGGTTAACTATGGCTACACCTTC	CASSHRAQGVNYGYTF
many	TRBV7-2	TRBJ1-6	TRBD1	TGTGCCAGCAACCCAAGGGGCGGGACAGATAATTCACCCCTCCACTTT	CASNPRGGTDNSPLHF
NA	TRBV6-2/TRBV6-3	TRBJ2-7	NA	TGTGCCAGCAGTTACCCTGCAGGCCGAAGCTCCTACGAGCAGTACTTC	CASSYPAGRSSYEQYF
NA	TRBV7-2	TRBJ1-1	NA	TGTGCCAGCAGCTTAGTTCCCAGTAACACTGAAGCTTTCTTT	CASSLVPSNTEAFF
NA	TRBV6-2/TRBV6-3	TRBJ2-7	TRBD2	TGTGCCAGCAGTTACGGGCTAGCGGGTGCCTACGAGCAGTACTTC	CASSYGLAGAYEQYF
few	TRBV10-3	TRBJ1-2	NA	TGTGCCATCACCGGGGCCTCTAACTATGGCTACACCTTC	CAITGASNYGYTF
NA	TRBV4-3	TRBJ1-2	NA	TGCGCCAGCAGCCAAGAATTGGGGGTCCGTGGCTACACCTTC	CASSQELGVRGYTF
few	TRBV4-2	TRBJ2-7	NA	TGTGCCAGCAGCCCCGGACGGCACTCCTACGAGCAGTACTTC	CASSPGRHSYEQYF
NA	TRBV24-1	TRBJ2-6	NA	TGTGCCACCAGTGATTTGCCAGGCTCTGGGGCCAACGTCCTGACTTTC	CATSDLPGSGANVLTF
NA	TRBV3-1	TRBJ1-1	NA	TGTGCCAGCAGCTTGTTTGGGCCGAACACTGAAGCTTTCTTT	CASSLFGPNTEAFF
many	TRBV27	TRBJ2-7	NA	TGTGCCAGCAGTTTACTGGGCGACGAGCAGTACTTC	CASSLLGDEQYF
few	TRBV27	TRBJ2-3	NA	TGTGCCAGCGGCAGATCCACAGATACGCAGTATTTT	CASGRSTDTQYF
NA	TRBV7-2	TRBJ2-3	TRBD2	TGTGCCAGCAGCTGTACGCGGGAGCCCACAGATACGCAGTATTTT	CASSCTREPTDTQYF
NA	TRBV7-9	TRBJ1-4	NA	TGTGCCAGCAGCCCGGGGACAACAACTAATGAAAAACTGTTTTTT	CASSPGTTTNEKLFF
NA	TRBV2	TRBJ2-5	TRBD2	TGTGCCAGCAGTTCCCGGACTAGCGGGGACAACCGCCGGACCCAGTACTTC	CASSSRTSGDNRRTQYF
few	TRBV14	TRBJ2-5	NA	TGTGCCAGCAGCCTTCCGGGATCAGAGACCCAGTACTTC	CASSLPGSETQYF
NA	TRBV7-2	TRBJ2-2	TRBD1	TGTGCCAGCAGCAGGACAGGGAAAAACACCGGGGAGCTGTTTTTT	CASSRTGKNTGELFF
few	TRBV10-3	TRBJ2-7	NA	TGTGCCTCAGGGAACTCCTACGAGCAGTACTTC	CASGNSYEQYF
NA	TRBV20-1	TRBJ1-2	TRBD1	TGCAGTGCTAGACAGGGGGCGCGAAACTATGGCTACACCTTC	CSARQGARNYGYTF
NA	TRBV7-2	TRBJ1-3	NA	TGTGCCAGCACTACCAGGACGGGCTCTGGAAACACCATATATTTT	CASTTRTGSGNTIYF
few	TRBV7-3	TRBJ2-5	NA	TGTGCCAGCAGCTTAGGGCCAGGGGCCCAAGAGACCCAGTACTTC	CASSLGPGAQETQYF
NA	TRBV5-1	TRBJ1-1	NA	TGCGCCAGCAGCTTGGGGGAGTGGGGGAACACTGAAGCTTTCTTT	CASSLGEWGNTEAFF